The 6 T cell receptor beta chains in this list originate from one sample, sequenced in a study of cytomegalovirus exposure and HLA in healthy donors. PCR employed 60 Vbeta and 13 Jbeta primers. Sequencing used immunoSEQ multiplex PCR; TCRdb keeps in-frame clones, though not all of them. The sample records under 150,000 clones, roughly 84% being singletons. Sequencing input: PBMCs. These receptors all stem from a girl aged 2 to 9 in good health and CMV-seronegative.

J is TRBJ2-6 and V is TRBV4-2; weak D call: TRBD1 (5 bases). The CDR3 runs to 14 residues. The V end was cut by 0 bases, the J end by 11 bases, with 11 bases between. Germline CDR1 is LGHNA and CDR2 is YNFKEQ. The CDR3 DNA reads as TGTGCCAGCAGCCAAGACGCAGGGCAGGACGTCCTGACTTTC. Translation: CASSQDAGQDVLTF.

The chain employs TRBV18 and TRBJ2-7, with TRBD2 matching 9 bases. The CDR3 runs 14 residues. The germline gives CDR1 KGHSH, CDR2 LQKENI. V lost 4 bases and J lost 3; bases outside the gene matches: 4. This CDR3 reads CASSRVTSGYEQYF. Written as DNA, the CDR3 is TGTGCCAGCTCACGTGTGACTAGCGGCTACGAGCAGTACTTC.

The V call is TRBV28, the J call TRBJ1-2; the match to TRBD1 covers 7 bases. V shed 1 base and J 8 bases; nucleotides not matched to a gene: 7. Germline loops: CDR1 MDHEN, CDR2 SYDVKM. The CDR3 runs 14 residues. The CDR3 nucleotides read TGTGCCAGCAGTTTATTGAGGGGGCCTGAGGGCTACACCTTC. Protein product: CASSLLRGPEGYTF.

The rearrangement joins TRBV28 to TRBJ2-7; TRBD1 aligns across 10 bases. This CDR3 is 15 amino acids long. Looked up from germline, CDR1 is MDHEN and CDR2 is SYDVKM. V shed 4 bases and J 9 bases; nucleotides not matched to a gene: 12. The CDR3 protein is CASSWIGTGEGWQYF. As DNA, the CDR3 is TGTGCCAGCAGTTGGATAGGGACAGGGGAAGGATGGCAGTACTTC.

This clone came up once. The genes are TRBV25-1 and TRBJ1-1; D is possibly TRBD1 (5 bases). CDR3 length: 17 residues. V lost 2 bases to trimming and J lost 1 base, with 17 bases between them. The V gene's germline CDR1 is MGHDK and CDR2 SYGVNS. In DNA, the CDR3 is TGTGCCAGCAGTGAAGGTTCCGGCGGCAGGGCGAACACTGAAGCTTTCTTT. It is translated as CASSEGSGGRANTEAFF.

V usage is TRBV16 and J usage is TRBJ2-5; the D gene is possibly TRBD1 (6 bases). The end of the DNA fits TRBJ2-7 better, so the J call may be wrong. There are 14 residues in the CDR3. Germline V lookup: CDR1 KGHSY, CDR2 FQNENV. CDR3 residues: CASSPYRDLYEQYF. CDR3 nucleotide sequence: TGTGCCAGCAGCCCATACAGGGACCTTTACGAGCAGTACTTC.